These 2 T cell receptor beta chains originate from one sample sequenced in a study of vaccination effects on CD4 cells after COVID-19. Their antigens remain unidentified. Sequenced by immunoSEQ multiplex PCR; TCRdb stores in-frame clones only, minus some. The data hold under 35,000 clones, with 70% to 85% observed a single time. At the end of around 11 days of culture, CD4+ T cells were isolated. BNT162b2 vaccine or mRNA-1273 vaccine was given to participants in two doses. This sample comprised CD4+ T cells from PBMCs cultured without peptide, obtained after COVID-19 vaccination. Source of these receptors: a human donor who received a COVID-19 vaccine.

The genes are TRBV10-3 and TRBJ2-1; D call uncertain. V gave up 7 bases and J gave up 12 bases, with 16 bases separating them. The CDR3 is made up of 12 amino acids. Germline assignment: CDR1 ENHRY and CDR2 SYGVKD. The CDR3 nucleotides are TGTGCCATCACCCAGGACGATTTAAGGCAGTTCTTC. It specifies CAITQDDLRQFF.

V usage is TRBV5-1 and J usage is TRBJ2-5; D call uncertain. CDR3 length: 12 amino acids. CDR1 and CDR2 from the germline V gene are SGHRS and YFSETQ. Trimming took off 4 bases at V and 5 bases at J, with 9 bases between the two ends. CDR3 DNA: TGCGCCAGCAGCAGATTTAGGGAGACCCAGTACTTC. Its translation: CASSRFRETQYF.